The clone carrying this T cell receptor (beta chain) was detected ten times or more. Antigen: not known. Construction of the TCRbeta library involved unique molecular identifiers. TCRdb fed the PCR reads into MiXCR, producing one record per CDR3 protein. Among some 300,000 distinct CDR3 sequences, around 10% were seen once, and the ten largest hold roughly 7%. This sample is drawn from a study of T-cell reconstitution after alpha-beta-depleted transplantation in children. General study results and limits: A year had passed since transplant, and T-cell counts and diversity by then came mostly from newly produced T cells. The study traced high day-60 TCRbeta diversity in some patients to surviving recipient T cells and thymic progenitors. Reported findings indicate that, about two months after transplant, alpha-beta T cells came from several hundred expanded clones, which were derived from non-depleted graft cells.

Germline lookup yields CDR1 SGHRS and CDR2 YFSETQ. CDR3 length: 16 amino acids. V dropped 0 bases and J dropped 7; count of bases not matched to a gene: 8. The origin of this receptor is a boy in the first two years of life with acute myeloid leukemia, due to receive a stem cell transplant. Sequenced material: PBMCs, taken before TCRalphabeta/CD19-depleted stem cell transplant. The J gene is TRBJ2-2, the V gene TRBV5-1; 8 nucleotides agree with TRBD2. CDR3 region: CASSLDSGGPSGELFF. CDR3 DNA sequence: TGCGCCAGCAGCTTGGATTCGGGGGGGCCGAGCGGGGAGCTGTTTTTT.